This T cell receptor beta chain was retrieved from a study of blood T cells in healthy people across ages (dated by TCRdb to the mid-2010s). As for the study more broadly: Template switching captured roughly one uniquely barcoded TCR beta cDNA molecule per two T cells in model experiments. Age-related changes in TCR beta repertoire diversity were measured in the study by deep sequencing normalized with unique cDNA molecular identifiers. Four age groups were formed from the donors: young (average about 17 years), middle-aged (approximately 40), aged (around 68) and long-lived (roughly 81). To avoid experimental bias, donors of different ages were randomly spread across the sequencing lanes. The study analyzed two additional independent replicas of 1 million unique cDNA reads from the same blood draw for two donors, one aged 18 to 29 and one aged 80 or older. Overall results and qualifications from the work: The percentage of naive T cells measured by flow cytometry correlated strongly with observed TCR beta diversity. Because profiling used bulk unsorted PBMCs, naive and antigen-experienced compartments could not be compared conclusively. Compared with the aged group, more naive CD4+ T cells, fewer expanded clones and increased TCR diversity were shown by the long-lived group, suggesting age selection. Total diversity estimates from one million sequenced T cells were considered lower bounds and underestimates. As age increased, observed TCR beta diversity per million T cells dropped in a roughly linear way, and a significant reduction was already evident by age approximately 40. Because donor CMV infection status was unknown, age-related changes in expanded clonotypes were potentially confounded.

Taken from cysteine to phenylalanine, the CDR3 has 16 residues. Only the CDR3 portion is preserved as DNA: 48 bases, with reading frame beginning at the first base. The V end loses 1 base and the J end loses 8 bases, and a stretch of 21 bases separates them. Taken from the germline V gene (reference sequence), the CDR1 and CDR2 loops are DFQATT and SNEGSKA. Donors were a few dozen systemically healthy Caucasian individuals from Russia aged 6 to 90 years. About 9.8 milliliters of peripheral blood were drawn from each donor into EDTA-treated Vacutainer tubes. PBMCs were isolated by Ficoll-Paque density-gradient centrifugation, with at least 6 million obtained per sample. Total RNA was extracted from PBMCs with Trizol reagent, with at least 5 micrograms obtained per sample. Naive CD45RAhigh/CD27high T cell percentages were measured by flow cytometry on a PBMC aliquot from every donor. As concerns this clonotype: Its antigen has not been determined. Base qualities are missing; no much larger clone stands one base away.

Receptor amplification or capture employed 5' RACE. These reads were obtained on an Illumina HiSeq 2500. A second PCR of about 7 to 12 cycles was performed with a sample-barcoded 5' primer and a J-beta primer mix. A template-switch 5' adaptor carrying 12 random nucleotides introduced a unique molecular identifier onto each TCR beta cDNA molecule. Each sample yielded at least 3 million CDR3-containing paired-end reads. First-strand cDNA was synthesized from all RNA with the Mint cDNA synthesis kit, primed by a TRBC-specific oligonucleotide. Following uracil-DNA glycosylase treatment, a first 18-cycle PCR with universal primers M1SS and BC2_uni_R was performed on all cDNA. The source study handled its data this way. Normalization of each sample was performed by random selection of 1 million high-quality reads, each carrying a distinct molecular identifier. Instead of being binned into consensus sequences, reads that shared molecular identifiers were thrown out. MiTCR, set to a Q25 quality threshold and the strictest error-elimination algorithm, was used for CDR3 identification, clonotype clustering and error correction. Lower-bound total TCR beta diversity was estimated with a nonparametric unseen species model using Euler transformation. The raw public reads went through TCRdb reprocessing: fastp at Q25, MiXCR clone calling, in-frame beta chains kept. Each entry merges the rows of one CDR3 protein and shows their most common DNA and genes. TCRdb's processing, not the study's, gives the V and J calls here. Across this sample there are over 1,200,000 distinct CDR3 sequences, with around 59% seen only once. The leading ten clones occupy 5.5% to 8% of the sample.

Specimen: blood. The chain is assembled from TRBV20-1 and TRBJ2-1, with the D call tentatively TRBD1 or TRBD2, each fitting 5 bases. The TCR comes from a man between 18 and 29 years old in good health. The DNA is as follows: TGCAGTGCTAGAGCCGTCGGGGCAGACCTTTATGATGAGCAGTTCTTC. This is translated as CSARAVGADLYDEQFF.